The 24 T cell receptor beta chains listed next were all sequenced from one sample in a study of shared clonotypes between healthy human individuals. Clones were read by immunoSEQ multiplex PCR, and TCRdb kept only the in-frame ones, dropping some. The repertoire holds about 450,000 clones, with about 80% as singletons. Sequenced: PBMCs. The receptors shown here come from a middle-aged woman in good health. Some clones in this sample may be carry-over from other donors' samples.

This clone has more than one count but fewer than ten. The rearrangement joins TRBV6-1 to TRBJ1-2; D is possibly TRBD1 (6 bases). Germline CDR1 reads MNHNS; CDR2 reads SASEGT. Trimming stripped 7 bases from V and 5 bases from J, with 17 bases between. The CDR3 is made up of 14 amino acids. The CDR3 DNA reads TGTGCCAGCAATGGCAGGGGCTCTGAGTATGGCTACACCTTC. Translation: CASNGRGSEYGYTF.

This clone has a handful of counts. The rearrangement joins TRBV6-1 to TRBJ1-5; D call uncertain. From germline, CDR1 is MNHNS and CDR2 SASEGT. The CDR3 runs 14 residues. Trimming pared 2 bases from V and 3 bases from J, leaving 8 bases between. The CDR3 here is CASSELPYNQPQHF. CDR3 bases: TGTGCCAGCAGTGAACTCCCCTACAATCAGCCCCAGCATTTT.

This chain links TRBV29-1 with TRBJ2-7, with TRBD2 matching 10 bases. Germline CDR1 and CDR2: SQVTM and ANQGSEA. The CDR3 is 16 residues long. V trimming: 4 bases; J trimming: 2 bases; junction bases outside the gene matches: 11. CDR3 sequence (DNA): TGCAGCGTTGGTCCGGGACTAGCGCCCGAAACCTACGAGCAGTACTTC. This translates into CSVGPGLAPETYEQYF.

The rearrangement uses TRBV5-1 and TRBJ2-7; the D gene is possibly TRBD2 (5 bases). This CDR3 region has 14 residues. V lost 0 bases and J 7 bases, leaving 14 bases between the germline ends. Per germline, CDR1 SGHRS and CDR2 YFSETQ. The CDR3 sequence: CASSLVPTSGEQYF. The CDR3 DNA sequence: TGCGCCAGCAGCTTGGTACCCACCTCGGGGGAGCAGTACTTC.

The chain links TRBV27 to TRBJ2-3, with a weak D call TRBD2 (5 bases). The CDR3 is 18 residues long. Germline V gene data show CDR1 as MNHEY and CDR2 as SMNVEV (reference sequence). The V gene lost 3 bases and the J gene lost 1 base, with 20 bases spanning the gap. The CDR3 coding sequence is TGTGCCAGCAGTTTTCGAGGGCGGGTTATCGGGGGCACAGATACGCAGTATTTT. It is translated as CASSFRGRVIGGTDTQYF.

The CDR3 region has the DNA TGTGCCAGCAGTGAACCCGCATACAGTCAGCAGTTCTTC. This encodes CASSEPAYSQQFF. The chain employs TRBV25-1 and TRBJ2-1; D gene unclear. Trimming pared 2 bases from V and 11 bases from J, leaving 13 bases between. The CDR3 runs to 13 residues. The germline V gene encodes CDR1 MGHDK and CDR2 SYGVNS.

With regard to this clone: Being one base from a much bigger clone, this may be a read error. The sample contains more than one DNA sequence encoding this CDR3. The rearrangement uses TRBV7-2 and TRBJ1-1, with 7 bases identical to TRBD1. The length of the CDR3 is 14 residues. The V segment lost 5 bases and the J segment 5 bases; nucleotides outside the gene matches: 8. The germline V gene encodes CDR1 SGHTA and CDR2 FQGNSA. CDR3 loop: CASSIGTANTEAFF. The CDR3, as DNA: TGTGCCAGCAGCATCGGGACAGCGAATACTGAAGCTTTCTTT.

The gene calls are TRBV11-3 and TRBJ2-3, with a tentative D call TRBD2 (6 bases). CDR1 and CDR2 (germline): SGHNT, YENEEA. Trimming stripped 6 bases from V and 8 bases from J, with 21 bases between. The CDR3 length is 15 residues. The CDR3 coding sequence is TGTGCCAGCAGTACGGGGGACTTTCGCTCGGCTACGCAGTATTTT. As protein: CASSTGDFRSATQYF.

A word on this clone: An end of the junction does not agree with germline; a read error may underlie this. This chain joins TRBV6-5 and TRBJ1-4; 7 nucleotides align to TRBD1. Germline V gene data show CDR1 as MNHEY and CDR2 as SVGAGI. This CDR3 is 13 amino acids long. Here the CDR3 DNA reads TGTGCCAGCAGTGAAGCGCTCTTGGGACAGACTTCTTTT. As protein: CASSEALLGQTSF.

This clone has only a few counts. The DNA of the CDR3 is TGCAGTGCTAGGTCGTGGAATGAGCAGTTCTTC. Residues: CSARSWNEQFF. The V gene is TRBV20-1, the J gene TRBJ2-1; D not certain. Germline V gene lookup returns CDR1 DFQATT and CDR2 SNEGSKA (reference sequence). V was clipped by 3 bases and J by 7 bases, with 7 bases between them. The CDR3 contains 11 residues.

The chain joins TRBV9 to TRBJ2-1; D possibly uses TRBD1 or TRBD2 (6 bases each). This CDR3 comprises 16 residues. V lost 5 bases and J lost 2, with 17 bases in between. Germline CDR1 reads SGDLS; CDR2 reads YYNGEE. CDR3 protein: CASSQGRGPPYNEQFF. DNA of the CDR3: TGTGCCAGCAGTCAGGGTCGGGGGCCCCCCTACAATGAGCAGTTCTTC.

This clone occurred a few times. The chain uses TRBV6-5 and TRBJ2-7; no clear D gene. Germline V gene data show CDR1 as MNHEY and CDR2 as SVGAGI. The ends were cut back, 2 bases at V and 2 bases at J, with 7 bases in the middle. This CDR3 has 13 amino acids. This chain's CDR3 is CASSYIGPYEQYF. The DNA of the CDR3 is TGTGCCAGCAGTTACATCGGGCCCTACGAGCAGTACTTC.

This clone was seen once. The genes are TRBV2 and TRBJ2-1, with D possibly being TRBD1 or TRBD2 (6 bases each). The germline V gene has CDR1 SNHLY and CDR2 FYNNEI. V was cut by 3 bases and J by 8 bases, with 11 bases left in between. The CDR3 has 13 residues. CDR3 sequence: CASSEEGEDEQFF. The CDR3 coding sequence is TGTGCCAGCAGTGAGGAGGGGGAGGATGAGCAGTTCTTC.

The chain joins TRBV28 to TRBJ1-2; D is uncertain. Germline lookup yields CDR1 MDHEN and CDR2 SYDVKM. The CDR3 has 12 amino acids. CDR3 coding DNA: TGTGCTAGTGTTGGGGAAAAGGAAGACTACACCTTC. It is translated as CASVGEKEDYTF.

This rearrangement joins TRBV5-1 to TRBJ2-3; D perhaps matches TRBD2 (5 bases). Trimming removed 4 bases at V and 0 bases at J, with 15 bases between. The CDR3 spans 16 residues. Per germline, CDR1 SGHRS and CDR2 YFSETQ. CDR3 amino acids: CASSIQSGPSTDTQYF. DNA for the CDR3: TGCGCCAGCAGCATACAAAGCGGCCCTAGCACAGATACGCAGTATTTT.

In DNA, the CDR3 is TGTGCCAGCAGCTTAACTAGGATGGAGACCCAGTACTTC. It yields the protein CASSLTRMETQYF. This chain uses TRBV7-7 with TRBJ2-5; D is perhaps TRBD2 (5 bases). The CDR3 extends over 13 amino acids. CDR1 and CDR2 (germline): SSHAT, FNYEAQ (reference sequence). Trimming cost V 2 bases and J 5 bases, with 9 bases left between them.

CDR3 amino acids: CASSPPVGGHNSPLHF. The CDR3, as DNA: TGTGCCAGCTCACCACCGGTGGGGGGGCACAACTCACCCCTCCACTTT. This chain connects TRBV18 to TRBJ1-6; D is possibly TRBD1 (6 bases). The CDR3 length is 16 residues. Germline V gene lookup returns CDR1 KGHSH and CDR2 LQKENI. V was cut by 0 bases and J by 10 bases, with 16 bases left in between.

The V call is TRBV15, the J call TRBJ1-1, with D perhaps matching TRBD1 (5 bases). The CDR3 is made up of 14 amino acids. Per the germline V gene, CDR1 is LNHNV and CDR2 is YYDKDF (reference sequence). Deletions cut 5 bases from V and 1 base from J, with 11 bases between. The CDR3: CATSALRENTEAFF. CDR3 in DNA: TGTGCCACCAGCGCCCTCAGGGAGAACACTGAAGCTTTCTTT.

V is TRBV29-1 and J is TRBJ2-7; 10 bases agree with TRBD1. CDR3 length equals 15 residues. Germline lookup yields CDR1 SQVTM and CDR2 ANQGSEA. V was pared by 6 bases and J by 5 bases, with 13 bases of the junction left unmatched. The CDR3 loop reads CSVLPGDRGWDEQYF. CDR3 DNA sequence: TGCAGCGTGCTACCGGGGGACAGGGGATGGGACGAGCAGTACTTC.

This sequence joins TRBV10-3 and TRBJ1-1; D is unresolved. This CDR3 contains 13 residues. Germline V gene data show CDR1 as ENHRY and CDR2 as SYGVKD. Trimming took off 8 bases at V and 4 bases at J, with 14 bases between the two ends. CDR3 in amino acids: CAISLSVGTEAFF. CDR3 sequence (DNA): TGTGCCATCTCCCTCTCTGTGGGCACTGAAGCTTTCTTT.

This rearrangement joins TRBV27 to TRBJ2-7; D remains ambiguous. Germline loops: CDR1 MNHEY, CDR2 SMNVEV (reference sequence). The CDR3 loop spans 14 amino acids. The V gene lost 2 bases and the J gene lost 0 bases, with 8 bases spanning the gap. The CDR3, as DNA: TGTGCCAGCAGTTTAAATAGGGTCTCCTACGAGCAGTACTTC. It yields the protein CASSLNRVSYEQYF.

The chain couples TRBV5-1 to TRBJ1-2; the D gene is possibly TRBD1 (6 bases). Germline V gene data show CDR1 as SGHRS and CDR2 as YFSETQ. V was shortened by 3 bases and J by 5 bases, with 14 bases between the two germline ends. This CDR3 spans 14 amino acids. CDR3 loop: CASSWGRGVYGYTF. CDR3 bases: TGCGCCAGCAGCTGGGGAAGGGGGGTTTATGGCTACACCTTC.

The V gene is TRBV5-6, the J gene TRBJ2-4, with D tentatively TRBD1 (6 bases). CDR1 SGHDT and CDR2 YYEEEE come from the germline V gene. V shed 0 bases and J shed 6 bases, with 7 bases lying between them. This CDR3 is built from 13 residues. The DNA for the CDR3 is TGTGCCAGCAGCTTGGGGGGGCCAAACATTCAGTACTTC. Its translation is CASSLGGPNIQYF. The full variable domain, rest sourced from reference TRBV5-6 and TRBJ2-4, is DAGVTQSPTHLIKTRGQQVTLRCSPKSGHDTVSWYQQALGQGPQFIFQYYEEEERQRGNFPDRFSGHQFPNYSSELNVNALLLGDSALYLCASSLGGPNIQYFGAGTRLSVL.

This clone was recorded many times. The rearrangement uses TRBV19 and TRBJ2-7, with D unclear. Per germline, CDR1 LNHDA and CDR2 SQIVND (reference sequence). Between the trimmed V and J ends, which lost 3 bases and 3 bases, there was a span of 18 bases. CDR3 length: 16 amino acids. This chain's CDR3 is CASSITGSASIYEQYF. CDR3 nucleotide sequence: TGTGCCAGTAGTATCACGGGTTCGGCCTCCATCTACGAGCAGTACTTC.